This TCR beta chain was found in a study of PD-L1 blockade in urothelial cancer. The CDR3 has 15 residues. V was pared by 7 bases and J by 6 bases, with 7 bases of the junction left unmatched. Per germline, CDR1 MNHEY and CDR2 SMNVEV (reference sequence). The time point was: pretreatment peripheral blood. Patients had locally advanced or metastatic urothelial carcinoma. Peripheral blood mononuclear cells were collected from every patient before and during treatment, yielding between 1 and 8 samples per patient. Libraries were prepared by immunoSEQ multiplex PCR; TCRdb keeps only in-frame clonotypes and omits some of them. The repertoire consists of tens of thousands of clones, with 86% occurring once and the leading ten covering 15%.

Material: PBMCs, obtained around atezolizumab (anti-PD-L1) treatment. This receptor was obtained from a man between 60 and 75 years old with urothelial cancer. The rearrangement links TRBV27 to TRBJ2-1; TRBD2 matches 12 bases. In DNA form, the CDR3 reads TGTGCCAGCACCGGATGGGGACTAGCGGGCAATGAGCAGTTCTTC. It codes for CASTGWGLAGNEQFF.